Listed below are T cell receptor beta chains from one sample, sequenced in a study of long-term antiretroviral therapy in people with HIV. Method: immunoSEQ multiplex PCR; TCRdb's copy keeps in-frame clones and lacks some. The table lists 25,000 to 30,000 clones, around 84% of them singletons. This material consisted of unsorted PBMCs, taken 0.8 years after starting antiretroviral therapy. The receptors come from a woman in her 30s with HIV. Each CDR3 is given with its conserved first and last residue. D genes are given only for firm matches. Where a row states a size, it is once, few, many or the class of an expanded clone; other rows omit it.

D	size	V	J	DNA	CDR3
.	.	TRBV9	TRBJ1-5	TGTGCCAGCGGGCGCGATCAGCCCCAGCATTTT	CASGRDQPQHF
TRBD1	.	TRBV5-6	TRBJ1-1	TGTGCCAGCAGCTTGGCCTTGAACAGGGGGAACACTGAAGCTTTCTTT	CASSLALNRGNTEAFF
.	.	TRBV7-3	TRBJ2-1	TGTGCCAGCAGCTTCGCAGGGAACAATGAGCAGTTCTTC	CASSFAGNNEQFF
TRBD1	.	TRBV10-3	TRBJ1-5	TGTGCCATCAGTGACCATTCAACCGGGACAGGGTCGGGACAGCCCCAGCATTTT	CAISDHSTGTGSGQPQHF
.	.	TRBV5-4	TRBJ1-1	TGTGCCAGCAGCTTAGCGGGGCTCACTGAAGCTTTCTTT	CASSLAGLTEAFF
.	.	TRBV15	TRBJ2-5	TGTGCCACCAGCAGAGATGCCGGTGACCAAGAGACCCAGTACTTC	CATSRDAGDQETQYF
.	few	TRBV10-1	TRBJ2-7	TGCGCCAGGTCGCGCGAGCAGTACTTC	CARSREQYF
.	.	TRBV6-1	TRBJ1-1	TGTGCCAGCAGTGAAGCGGGAAGGAGCACTGAAGCTTTCTTT	CASSEAGRSTEAFF
.	.	TRBV6-5	TRBJ1-3	TGTGCCAGCAGTTATCAGGGTGAGGCTGGAAACACCATATATTTT	CASSYQGEAGNTIYF
TRBD1	.	TRBV5-1	TRBJ2-5	TGCGCCAGCAGCGCCGGGACAGGGCGAGGAGAGACCCAGTACTTC	CASSAGTGRGETQYF
.	.	TRBV5-1	TRBJ1-1	TGCGCCAGCAGCATTCCCCAGGCGAACACTGAAGCTTTCTTT	CASSIPQANTEAFF
.	.	TRBV5-8	TRBJ1-5	TGTGCCAGCAGCTTGTTGTCCGGGGAGCCCCAGCATTTT	CASSLLSGEPQHF
.	.	TRBV19	TRBJ1-2	TGTGCCAGTAGTATAGGCGCCAGGAGGGCTGACTATGGCTACACCTTC	CASSIGARRADYGYTF
.	.	TRBV10-2	TRBJ1-5	TGCGCCAGCTCCCTTCAGGGCAATCAGCCCCAGCATTTT	CASSLQGNQPQHF
.	few	TRBV5-8	TRBJ1-1	TGTGCCAGCAGCTTTAACTCTGGCCGTGGTCGGGTAGCTTTCTTT	CASSFNSGRGRVAFF
.	.	TRBV29-1	TRBJ2-1	TGCAGCGTTGTCGCTTCCAGGAACAATGAGCAGTTCTTC	CSVVASRNNEQFF
TRBD2	.	TRBV6-4	TRBJ2-5	TGTGCCAGCAGTGACGCTGGCCGACTAGCCAAAGAGACCCAGTACTTC	CASSDAGRLAKETQYF
.	.	TRBV28	TRBJ1-2	TGTGCCAGCAGTGTCCGGGCCGCTGCCGGGAACTATGGCTACACCTTC	CASSVRAAAGNYGYTF
TRBD1	once	TRBV30	TRBJ1-6	TGTGCCTGGAGTGACCGGCCGGGCCACAGGGGTAATTCACCCCTCCACTTT	CAWSDRPGHRGNSPLHF
TRBD2	few	TRBV27	TRBJ2-1	TGTGCCAGCAGTTCGACTAGCGGGGGGTACAATGAGCAGTTCTTC	CASSSTSGGYNEQFF
.	few	TRBV6-5	TRBJ1-2	TGTGCCAGCAGTTACTACACGGGGGCGCGGAACTATGGCTACACCTTC	CASSYYTGARNYGYTF
.	.	TRBV5-1	TRBJ2-1	TGCGCCAGCAGACGGGACGGGAGCTCCTACAATGAGCAGTTCTTC	CASRRDGSSYNEQFF
TRBD1	.	TRBV7-2	TRBJ1-2	TGTGCCAGCAGCCCACCTTGGGACAGGGAGGGCTACACCTTC	CASSPPWDREGYTF
.	.	TRBV2	TRBJ1-2	TGTGCCACTAGGGGGAAAAGGTATGGCTACACCTTC	CATRGKRYGYTF
TRBD1	.	TRBV6-6	TRBJ1-2	TGTGCCAGCAGTTCACAACAGGGGGAGTTATATAATGGCTACACCTTC	CASSSQQGELYNGYTF
.	.	TRBV20-1	TRBJ2-7	TGCAGTGCTCGGATGGCCCACGAGCAGTACTTC	CSARMAHEQYF
TRBD1	.	TRBV27	TRBJ2-3	TGTGCCAGCAGGGACAGGGGTGGAGCGGATACGCAGTATTTT	CASRDRGGADTQYF
.	.	TRBV18	TRBJ2-3	TGTGCCAGCTCACTCGCAGATACGCAGTATTTT	CASSLADTQYF
.	.	TRBV6-6	TRBJ1-2	TGTGCCAGTCGAAGAGGGGCCGACTATGGCTACACCTTC	CASRRGADYGYTF
.	.	TRBV10-3	TRBJ1-6	TGTGCCATCAGTGAAGAGCATTTCTATAATTCACCCCTCCACTTT	CAISEEHFYNSPLHF
TRBD1	.	TRBV5-1	TRBJ1-3	TGCGCCAGCAGCTTGGGGGACAGGGGGCACACCATATATTTT	CASSLGDRGHTIYF
.	.	TRBV21-1	TRBJ1-2	TGTGCCAGCAGCAAACTTAAGGGAAACTATGGCTACACCTTC	CASSKLKGNYGYTF
.	.	TRBV9	TRBJ2-3	TGTGCCAGCAGCGTAGAGGCCTGGGGCACAGATACGCAGTATTTT	CASSVEAWGTDTQYF
.	few	TRBV7-9	TRBJ1-2	TGTGCCATTCCCGGAGATGGCTACACCTTC	CAIPGDGYTF
TRBD2	once	TRBV5-1	TRBJ2-1	TGCGCCAGCAGCTACTTAGCGGGGGGGCAGGATGAGCAGTTCTTC	CASSYLAGGQDEQFF
.	.	TRBV2	TRBJ2-2	TGTGCCAGCAGTCGGTCCTCATCACAGTGGGGGCCGAACACCGGGGAGCTGTTTTTT	CASSRSSSQWGPNTGELFF
TRBD1	.	TRBV10-3	TRBJ1-1	TGTGCCATCACACAGGGGGCTGCGAACACTGAAGCTTTCTTT	CAITQGAANTEAFF
.	.	TRBV7-9	TRBJ2-1	TGTGCCAGCAGCTTAGCAGGTCTCCCCTACAATGAGCAGTTCTTC	CASSLAGLPYNEQFF
.	.	TRBV29-1	TRBJ1-2	TGCAGCGTTGAAATAGGGTTAGGGGATGGCTACACCTTC	CSVEIGLGDGYTF
TRBD1	.	TRBV28	TRBJ1-5	TGTGCCAGCAGCTCGGGACAGGGGTATCAGCCCCAGCATTTT	CASSSGQGYQPQHF
.	.	TRBV2	TRBJ2-1	TGTGCCAGCAGTGGGGGTTATGAGCAGTTCTTC	CASSGGYEQFF
TRBD2	.	TRBV9	TRBJ2-2	TGTGCCAGCAGCCTCCGCTTTGGGGGGGCCGGGGAGCTGTTTTTT	CASSLRFGGAGELFF